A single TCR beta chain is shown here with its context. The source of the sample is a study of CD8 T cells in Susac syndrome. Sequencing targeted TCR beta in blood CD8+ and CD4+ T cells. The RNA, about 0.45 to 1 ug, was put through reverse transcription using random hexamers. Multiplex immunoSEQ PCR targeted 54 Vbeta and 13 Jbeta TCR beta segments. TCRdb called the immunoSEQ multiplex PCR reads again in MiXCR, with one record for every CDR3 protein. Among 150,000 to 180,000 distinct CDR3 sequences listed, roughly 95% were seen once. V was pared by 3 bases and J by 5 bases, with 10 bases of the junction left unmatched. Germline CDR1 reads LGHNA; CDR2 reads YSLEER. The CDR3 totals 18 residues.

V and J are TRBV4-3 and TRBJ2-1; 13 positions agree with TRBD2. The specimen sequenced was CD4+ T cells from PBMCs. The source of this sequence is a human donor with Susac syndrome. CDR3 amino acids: CASSHRLPGLAGHNEQFF. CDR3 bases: TGCGCCAGCAGCCATCGCCTCCCGGGACTAGCGGGACACAATGAGCAGTTCTTC.